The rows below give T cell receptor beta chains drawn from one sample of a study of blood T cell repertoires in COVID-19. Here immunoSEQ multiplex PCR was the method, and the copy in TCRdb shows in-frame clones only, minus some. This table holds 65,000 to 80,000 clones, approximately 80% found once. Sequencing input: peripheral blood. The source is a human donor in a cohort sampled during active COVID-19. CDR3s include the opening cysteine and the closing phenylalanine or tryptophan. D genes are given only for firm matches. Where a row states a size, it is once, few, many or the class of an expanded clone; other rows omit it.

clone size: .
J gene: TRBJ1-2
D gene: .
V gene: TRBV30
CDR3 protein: CAWRAGGGGANYGYTF
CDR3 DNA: TGTGCCTGGAGGGCGGGTGGTGGAGGGGCCAATTATGGCTACACCTTC

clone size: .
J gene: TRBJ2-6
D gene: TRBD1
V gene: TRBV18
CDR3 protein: CASSPGQGAGANVLTF
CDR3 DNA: TGTGCCAGCTCACCGGGACAGGGGGCCGGGGCCAACGTCCTGACTTTC

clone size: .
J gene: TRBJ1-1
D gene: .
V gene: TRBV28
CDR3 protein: CASRSGGVNTEAFF
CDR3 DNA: TGTGCCAGCAGATCCGGGGGGGTGAACACTGAAGCTTTCTTT

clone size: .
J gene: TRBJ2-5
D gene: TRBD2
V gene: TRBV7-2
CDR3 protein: CASSSGGAGKTQYF
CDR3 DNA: TGTGCCAGCAGCTCCGGGGGGGCGGGGAAGACCCAGTACTTC

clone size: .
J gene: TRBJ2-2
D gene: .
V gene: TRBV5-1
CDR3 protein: CASSLVSYGTGELFF
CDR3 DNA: TGCGCCAGCAGCTTGGTTTCCTATGGCACCGGGGAGCTGTTTTTT

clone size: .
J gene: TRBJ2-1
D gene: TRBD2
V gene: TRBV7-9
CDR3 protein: CASSSGGGASYNEQFF
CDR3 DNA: TGTGCCAGCAGCTCAGGCGGGGGGGCCTCCTACAATGAGCAGTTCTTC

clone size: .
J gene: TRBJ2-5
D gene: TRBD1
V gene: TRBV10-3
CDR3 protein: CAISEHRGKETQYF
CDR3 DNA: TGTGCCATCAGTGAGCACAGGGGGAAAGAGACCCAGTACTTC

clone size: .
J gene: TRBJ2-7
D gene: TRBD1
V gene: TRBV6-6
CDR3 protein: CASSKRQGEYEQYF
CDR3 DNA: TGTGCCAGCAGCAAACGACAGGGAGAATACGAGCAGTACTTC

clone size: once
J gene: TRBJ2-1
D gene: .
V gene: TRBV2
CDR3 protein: CASGEDRLNEQFF
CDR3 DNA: TGTGCCAGCGGGGAGGACAGGCTAAATGAGCAGTTCTTC

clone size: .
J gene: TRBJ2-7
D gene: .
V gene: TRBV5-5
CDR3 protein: CASSLGAGYEQYF
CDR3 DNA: TGTGCCAGCAGCTTAGGGGCAGGGTACGAGCAGTACTTC

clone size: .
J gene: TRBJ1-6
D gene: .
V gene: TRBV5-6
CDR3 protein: CASSLVQSNNSPLHF
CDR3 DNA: TGTGCCAGCAGCTTGGTACAGAGCAATAATTCACCCCTCCACTTT

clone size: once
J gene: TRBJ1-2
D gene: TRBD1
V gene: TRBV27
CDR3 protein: CASSLLSGTGDYGYTF
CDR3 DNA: TGTGCCAGCAGTTTGTTGTCTGGTACAGGGGACTATGGCTACACCTTC

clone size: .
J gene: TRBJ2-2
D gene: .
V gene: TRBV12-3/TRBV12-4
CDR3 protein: CASSFLTGELFF
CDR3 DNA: TGTGCCAGCAGTTTCCTCACCGGGGAGCTGTTTTTT

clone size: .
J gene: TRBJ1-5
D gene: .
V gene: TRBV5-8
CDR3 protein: CASSLRGRRDQPQHF
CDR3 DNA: TGTGCCAGCAGCTTGCGGGGTCGCCGCGATCAGCCCCAGCATTTT

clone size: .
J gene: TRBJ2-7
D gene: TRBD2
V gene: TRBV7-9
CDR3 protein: CASSSGLAGSAYEQYF
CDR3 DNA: TGTGCCAGCAGCTCTGGACTAGCGGGAAGCGCCTACGAGCAGTACTTC

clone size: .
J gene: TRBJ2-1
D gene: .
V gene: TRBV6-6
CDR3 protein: CASSLSYNEQFF
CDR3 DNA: TGTGCCAGCAGCCTTAGCTACAATGAGCAGTTCTTC

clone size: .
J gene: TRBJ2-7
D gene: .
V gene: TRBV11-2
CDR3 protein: CASSPNFYEQYF
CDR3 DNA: TGTGCCAGCAGTCCTAACTTCTACGAGCAGTACTTC

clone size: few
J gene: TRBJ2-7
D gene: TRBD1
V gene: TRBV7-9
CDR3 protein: CASSTRTGGLHEQYF
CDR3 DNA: TGTGCCAGCAGCACCCGGACAGGGGGGTTACACGAGCAGTACTTC

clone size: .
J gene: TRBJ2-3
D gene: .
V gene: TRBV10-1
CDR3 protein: CASSESGRSGPTGDTQYF
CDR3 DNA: TGCGCCAGCAGTGAGTCCGGGCGGAGCGGGCCAACGGGAGATACGCAGTATTTT

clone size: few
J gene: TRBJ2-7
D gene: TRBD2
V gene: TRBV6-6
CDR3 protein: CASSSGGKTYEQYF
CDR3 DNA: TGTGCCAGCAGTTCCGGGGGGAAAACCTACGAGCAGTACTTC

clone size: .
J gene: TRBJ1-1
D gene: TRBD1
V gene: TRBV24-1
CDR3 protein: CATSDPGGFTEAFF
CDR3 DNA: TGTGCCACCAGTGACCCAGGGGGATTCACTGAAGCTTTCTTT

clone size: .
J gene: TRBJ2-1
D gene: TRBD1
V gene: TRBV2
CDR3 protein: CASSGQGSGEQFF
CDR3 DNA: TGTGCCAGCAGTGGACAGGGATCGGGTGAGCAGTTCTTC

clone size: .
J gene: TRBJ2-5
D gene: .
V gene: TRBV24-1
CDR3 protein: CATSENRWYF
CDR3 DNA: TGTGCCACCAGTGAGAACCGGTGGTACTTC

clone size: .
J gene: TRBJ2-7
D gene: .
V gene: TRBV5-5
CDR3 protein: CASSLPAAGIYEQYF
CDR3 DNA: TGTGCCAGCAGCTTACCTGCAGCAGGGATCTACGAGCAGTACTTC

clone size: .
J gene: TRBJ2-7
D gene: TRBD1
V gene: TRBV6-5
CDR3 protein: CASSYTRQGARYEQYF
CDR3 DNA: TGTGCCAGCAGTTACACCCGGCAGGGGGCGCGCTACGAGCAGTACTTC